The 18 T cell receptor beta chains presented below share a single source sample, sequenced in a study of cytomegalovirus exposure and HLA in healthy donors. TCRdb's table, derived via immunoSEQ multiplex PCR, lists solely in-frame clones and lacks some. Found here are around 200,000 clones, around 90% of them singletons; the top ten hold 2.9%. Sample: PBMCs. Receptor source: a woman aged 18-35 years in good health and CMV-seronegative.

The genes are TRBV27 and TRBJ2-3, with 10 bases lining up with TRBD2. V shed 4 bases and J 3 bases; nucleotides not matched to a gene: 10. There are 17 residues in the CDR3. CDR1 is MNHEY and CDR2 is SMNVEV in the germline V gene (reference sequence). The CDR3 DNA reads TGTGCCAGCAGTTCTATAGCGGGAGGAACCGGAACAGATACGCAGTATTTT. This sequence encodes CASSSIAGGTGTDTQYF.

V gene TRBV7-9 combines with J gene TRBJ2-3; the match to TRBD1 covers 10 bases. This CDR3 comprises 16 residues. V trimming: 1 base; J trimming: 3 bases; junction bases outside the gene matches: 4. CDR1 SEHNR and CDR2 FQNEAQ come from the germline V gene (reference sequence). CDR3 nucleotides: TGTGCCAGCAGCTTAGGACAGGGGGCTAGGACAGATACGCAGTATTTT. Protein: CASSLGQGARTDTQYF.

This clone has just one count. CDR3 bases: TGTGCCAGCAGCTTTTCCTCGGGACTCGGAAGCTCCTACAATGAGCAGTTCTTC. Amino acid sequence: CASSFSSGLGSSYNEQFF. This chain connects TRBV7-9 to TRBJ2-1; perhaps TRBD2 as D (6 bases). The V gene lost 3 bases and the J gene lost 0 bases, with 18 bases spanning the gap. CDR1 SEHNR and CDR2 FQNEAQ come from the germline V gene (reference sequence). This CDR3 contains 18 residues.

The V and J genes are TRBV6-6 and TRBJ2-5, with TRBD1 matching over 8 bases. The CDR3 covers 15 residues. J was trimmed by 5 bases and V by 2 bases; bases with no gene match: 7. Germline-derived CDR1 and CDR2 are MNHNY and SVGAGI (reference sequence). The CDR3 DNA sequence: TGTGCCAGCAGTTACAGTGCAGGGGGCGGGGAGACCCAGTACTTC. The encoded protein is CASSYSAGGGETQYF.

V and J are TRBV10-1 and TRBJ2-1; a weak D match, TRBD1 (6 bases). The germline V gene has CDR1 WNHNN and CDR2 SYGVQD (reference sequence). The CDR3 runs to 14 residues. V gave up 6 bases and J gave up 6 bases, with 15 bases separating them. The CDR3 loop reads CASSPTGFGNEQFF. CDR3 in DNA: TGCGCCAGCAGCCCGACAGGTTTTGGCAATGAGCAGTTCTTC.

The chain uses TRBV5-5 and TRBJ1-2, with TRBD1 as a possible D gene (5 bases). V was shortened by 0 bases and J by 4 bases, with 10 bases between the two germline ends. CDR1 and CDR2 (germline): SGHKS, YYEKEE (reference sequence). This CDR3 is 14 amino acids long. In nucleotides, the CDR3 is TGTGCCAGCAGCTTGGAGCGGGGGATCTATGGCTACACCTTC. Translation: CASSLERGIYGYTF.

V gene TRBV9 combines with J gene TRBJ2-5, with D possibly TRBD1 on 6 matching bases. In germline, CDR1 is SGDLS, CDR2 YYNGEE. The CDR3 runs to 14 residues. Trimming cost V 4 bases and J 5 bases, with 15 bases left between them. The CDR3 sequence is CASSPTTGPETQYF. In nucleotides, the CDR3 is TGTGCCAGCAGCCCCACCACAGGGCCCGAGACCCAGTACTTC.

The chain is built from TRBV7-8 and TRBJ2-1; tentative D call: TRBD2 (5 bases). The germline CDR1 and CDR2 sequences are SGHVS and FQNEAQ. Trimming cost V 5 bases and J 2 bases, with 13 bases left between them. CDR3 size: 15 residues. CDR3 bases: TGTGCCAGCAGCGAGAGGGTAGCAGCCTACAATGAGCAGTTCTTC. Translating gives CASSERVAAYNEQFF.

The genes are TRBV7-6 and TRBJ1-1; TRBD1 is a possible D gene (5 bases). Per germline, CDR1 SGHVS and CDR2 FNYEAQ. V dropped 5 bases and J dropped 3 bases, with 16 bases sitting between them. The CDR3 extends over 15 amino acids. The CDR3 loop is CASSPSTREDTEAFF. The CDR3 DNA reads TGTGCCAGCAGCCCATCAACCAGGGAGGACACTGAAGCTTTCTTT.

V usage is TRBV28 and J usage is TRBJ2-5, with D possibly matching TRBD2 (6 bases). The CDR3 length is 15 residues. The ends were cut back, 3 bases at V and 7 bases at J, with 18 bases in the middle. CDR1 MDHEN and CDR2 SYDVKM come from the germline V gene. In DNA form, the CDR3 reads TGTGCCAGCAGTTTTGCGGAGTTAGCGGAGGGGACCCAGTACTTC. Amino acids: CASSFAELAEGTQYF.

This chain connects TRBV7-8 to TRBJ2-3, with TRBD2 identical over 8 bases. The length of the CDR3 is 15 residues. Germline V lookup: CDR1 SGHVS, CDR2 FQNEAQ. With V trimmed by 4 bases and J by 3 bases, 6 bases remained unmatched. This CDR3 is CASSSYSGTTDTQYF. The DNA for the CDR3 is TGTGCCAGCAGCTCCTATAGCGGGACGACAGATACGCAGTATTTT.

The sample holds one count of this clone. V and J are TRBV29-1 and TRBJ1-1; D may be TRBD1 (5 bases). Trimming left V 0 bases short and J 3 bases short, with 14 bases between. CDR1 is SQVTM, CDR2 ANQGSEA, per germline. The CDR3 sequence is 15 residues long. Written as DNA, the CDR3 is TGCAGCGTTGAAGAAGGGTCAGGGTTAGACACTGAAGCTTTCTTT. This sequence encodes CSVEEGSGLDTEAFF.

This chain uses TRBV6-5 with TRBJ2-7, with 9 bases identical to TRBD2. This CDR3 comprises 15 residues. The germline gives CDR1 MNHEY, CDR2 SVGAGI. The V and J ends lost 6 bases and 0 bases, in that order; junction bases with no gene match: 6. As DNA, the CDR3 is TGTGCCAGCAGATCCGAGACTAGCGGCTCCTACGAGCAGTACTTC. It codes for CASRSETSGSYEQYF.

In its sample, this clone was seen once. The genes are TRBV18 and TRBJ2-1, with TRBD2 as a possible D gene (6 bases). This CDR3 contains 18 residues. Germline-derived CDR1 and CDR2 are KGHSH and LQKENI. V was trimmed by 3 bases and J by 0 bases, leaving 18 bases between them. CDR3 sequence (DNA): TGTGCCAGCTCACCTACGCGGATGGAGGGGAGCTCCTACAATGAGCAGTTCTTC. Its protein is CASSPTRMEGSSYNEQFF.

The chain links TRBV28 to TRBJ2-7, with 8 bases aligning to TRBD2. Germline values: CDR1 MDHEN, CDR2 SYDVKM. After removal of 6 bases from V and 4 bases from J, the junction contained 11 bases not matched to a gene. This CDR3 comprises 15 residues. The CDR3 is CASRPGGVGGYEQYF. The CDR3 DNA follows: TGTGCCAGCAGACCCGGGGGGGTCGGGGGGTACGAGCAGTACTTC.

Here the CDR3 DNA reads TGCGCCAGCAGCCCCTGGACTAGCGGATTTTACGAGCAGTACTTC. The encoded protein is CASSPWTSGFYEQYF. V and J are TRBV5-1 and TRBJ2-7; the match to TRBD2 covers 10 bases. The CDR3 spans 15 residues. V lost 4 bases, J lost 4 bases, and 8 bases stayed unmatched. CDR1 and CDR2 (germline): SGHRS, YFSETQ.

The gene calls are TRBV15 and TRBJ1-2; D is unresolved. Germline V gene sequence: CDR1 LNHNV, CDR2 YYDKDF (reference sequence). The CDR3 is 14 residues long. Trimming stripped 2 bases from V and 3 bases from J, with 10 bases between. The CDR3 DNA reads TGTGCCACCAGCAGACGCGACACCTACTATGGCTACACCTTC. Encoded protein: CATSRRDTYYGYTF.

The gene calls are TRBV6-6 and TRBJ2-7; D gene ambiguous. Germline CDR1 is MNHNY and CDR2 is SVGAGI (reference sequence). V was pared by 7 bases and J by 5 bases, with 24 bases between. The CDR3 runs to 16 residues. CDR3 DNA sequence: TGTGCCAGCATGGAGAAGCAAACCCTTGCCCTTGACGAGCAGTACTTC. It encodes CASMEKQTLALDEQYF.